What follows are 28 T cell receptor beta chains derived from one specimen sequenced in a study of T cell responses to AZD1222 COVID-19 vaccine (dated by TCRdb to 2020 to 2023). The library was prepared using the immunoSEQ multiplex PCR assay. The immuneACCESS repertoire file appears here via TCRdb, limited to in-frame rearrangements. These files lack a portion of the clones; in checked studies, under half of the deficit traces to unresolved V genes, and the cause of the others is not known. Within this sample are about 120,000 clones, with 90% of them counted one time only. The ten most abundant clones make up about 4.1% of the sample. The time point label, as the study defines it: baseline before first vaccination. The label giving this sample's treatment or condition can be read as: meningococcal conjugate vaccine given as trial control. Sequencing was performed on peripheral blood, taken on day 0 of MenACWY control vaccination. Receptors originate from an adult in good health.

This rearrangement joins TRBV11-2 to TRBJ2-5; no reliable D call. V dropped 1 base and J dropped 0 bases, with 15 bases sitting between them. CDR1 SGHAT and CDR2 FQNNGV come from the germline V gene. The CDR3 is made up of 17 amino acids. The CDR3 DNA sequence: TGTGCCAGCAGCTTAGGAACCGGACCCCCAGACCAAGAGACCCAGTACTTC. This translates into CASSLGTGPPDQETQYF.

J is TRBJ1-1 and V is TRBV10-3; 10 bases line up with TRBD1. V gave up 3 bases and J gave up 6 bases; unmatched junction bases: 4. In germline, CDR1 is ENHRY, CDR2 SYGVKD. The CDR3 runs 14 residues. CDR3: CAISDLGTGAEAFF. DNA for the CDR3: TGTGCCATCAGTGATCTCGGGACAGGGGCTGAAGCTTTCTTT.

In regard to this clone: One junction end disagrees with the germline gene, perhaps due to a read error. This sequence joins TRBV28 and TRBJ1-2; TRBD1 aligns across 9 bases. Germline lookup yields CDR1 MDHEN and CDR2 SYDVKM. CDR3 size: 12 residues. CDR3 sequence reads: CASSPRTGATLF. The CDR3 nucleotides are TGTGCCAGCAGTCCAAGGACAGGGGCCACACTCTTC.

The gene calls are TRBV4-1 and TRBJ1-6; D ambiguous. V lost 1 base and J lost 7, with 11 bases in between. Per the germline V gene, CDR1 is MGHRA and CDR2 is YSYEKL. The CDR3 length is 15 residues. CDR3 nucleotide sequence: TGCGCCAGCAGCCAAGGGGTCTTGGGGAATTCACCCCTCCACTTT. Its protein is CASSQGVLGNSPLHF.

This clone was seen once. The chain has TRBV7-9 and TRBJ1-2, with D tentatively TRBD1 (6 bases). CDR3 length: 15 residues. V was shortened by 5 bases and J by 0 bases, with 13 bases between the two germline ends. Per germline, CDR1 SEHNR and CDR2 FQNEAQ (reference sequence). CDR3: CASSQSGAPNYGYTF. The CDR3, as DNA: TGTGCCAGCAGCCAATCAGGGGCCCCTAACTATGGCTACACCTTC. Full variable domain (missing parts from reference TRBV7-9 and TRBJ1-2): DTGVSQNPRHKITKRGQNVTFRCDPISEHNRLYWYRQTLGQGPEFLTYFQNEAQLEKSRLLSDRFSAERPKGSFSTLEIQRTEQGDSAMYLCASSQSGAPNYGYTFGSGTRLTVV.

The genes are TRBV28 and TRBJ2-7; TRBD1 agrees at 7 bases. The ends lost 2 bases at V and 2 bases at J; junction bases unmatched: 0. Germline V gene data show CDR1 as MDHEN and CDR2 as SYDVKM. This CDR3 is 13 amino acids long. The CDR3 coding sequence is TGTGCCAGCAGTTTAACAGGGGCCTACGAGCAGTACTTC. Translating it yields CASSLTGAYEQYF.

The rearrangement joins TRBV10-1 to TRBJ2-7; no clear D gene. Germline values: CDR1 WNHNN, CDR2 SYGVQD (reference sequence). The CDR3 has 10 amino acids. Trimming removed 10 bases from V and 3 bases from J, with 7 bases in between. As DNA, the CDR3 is TGCGCCAAGCAAAGCTACGAGCAGTACTTC. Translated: CAKQSYEQYF.

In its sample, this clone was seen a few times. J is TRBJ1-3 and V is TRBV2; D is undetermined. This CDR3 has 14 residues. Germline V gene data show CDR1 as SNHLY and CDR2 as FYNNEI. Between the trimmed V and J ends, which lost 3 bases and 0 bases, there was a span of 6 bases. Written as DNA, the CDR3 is TGTGCCAGCAGTGATGGGGTCTCTGGAAACACCATATATTTT. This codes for CASSDGVSGNTIYF.

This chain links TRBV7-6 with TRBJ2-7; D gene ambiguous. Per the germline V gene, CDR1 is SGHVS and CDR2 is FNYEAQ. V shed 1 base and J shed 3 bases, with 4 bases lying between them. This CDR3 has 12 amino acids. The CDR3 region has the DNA TGTGCCAGCAGCTTAGTAAACTACGAGCAGTACTTC. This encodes CASSLVNYEQYF. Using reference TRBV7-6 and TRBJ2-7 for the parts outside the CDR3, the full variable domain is GAGVSQSPRYKVTKRGQDVALRCDPISGHVSLYWYRQALGQGPEFLTYFNYEAQQDKSGLPNDRFSAERPEGSISTLTIQRTEQRDSAMYRCASSLVNYEQYFGPGTRLTVT.

The CDR3 protein is CASSAGDTQYF. The CDR3 DNA is TGTGCCAGTAGTGCGGGGGATACGCAGTATTTT. The rearrangement uses TRBV19 and TRBJ2-3, with a tentative D call TRBD2 (6 bases). Germline assignment: CDR1 LNHDA and CDR2 SQIVND (reference sequence). The V end was cut by 5 bases, the J end by 6 bases, with 6 bases between. The CDR3 covers 11 residues.

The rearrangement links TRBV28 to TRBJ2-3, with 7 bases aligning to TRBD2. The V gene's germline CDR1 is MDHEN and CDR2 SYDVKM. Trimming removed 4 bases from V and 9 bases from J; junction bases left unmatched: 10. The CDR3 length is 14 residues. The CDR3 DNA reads TGTGCCAGCAGTTGGGCGGGAGTCTGGGGCACGCAGTATTTT. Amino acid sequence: CASSWAGVWGTQYF.

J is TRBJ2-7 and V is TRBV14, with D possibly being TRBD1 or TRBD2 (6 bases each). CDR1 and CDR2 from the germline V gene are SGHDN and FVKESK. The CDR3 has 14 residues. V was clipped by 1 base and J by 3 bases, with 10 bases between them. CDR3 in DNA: TGTGCCAGCAGCCAAGCGGGGGCCCGCTACGAGCAGTACTTC. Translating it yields CASSQAGARYEQYF.

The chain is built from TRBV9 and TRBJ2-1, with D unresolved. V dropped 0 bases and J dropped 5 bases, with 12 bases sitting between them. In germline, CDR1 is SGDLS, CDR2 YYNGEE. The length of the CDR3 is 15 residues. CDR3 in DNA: TGTGCCAGCAGCGTAGGGGCAAGACGGGACAATGAGCAGTTCTTC. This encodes CASSVGARRDNEQFF.

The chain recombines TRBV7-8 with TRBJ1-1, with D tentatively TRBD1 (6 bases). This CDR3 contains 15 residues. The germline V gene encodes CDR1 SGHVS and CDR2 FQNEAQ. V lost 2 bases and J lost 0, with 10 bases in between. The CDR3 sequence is CASSLRGGLNTEAFF. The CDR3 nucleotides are TGTGCCAGCAGCTTACGGGGGGGGCTGAACACTGAAGCTTTCTTT. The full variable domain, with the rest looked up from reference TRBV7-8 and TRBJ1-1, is GAGVSQSPRYKVAKRGQDVALRCDPISGHVSLFWYQQALGQGPEFLTYFQNEAQLDKSGLPSDRFFAERPEGSVSTLKIQRTQQEDSAVYLCASSLRGGLNTEAFFGQGTRLTVV.

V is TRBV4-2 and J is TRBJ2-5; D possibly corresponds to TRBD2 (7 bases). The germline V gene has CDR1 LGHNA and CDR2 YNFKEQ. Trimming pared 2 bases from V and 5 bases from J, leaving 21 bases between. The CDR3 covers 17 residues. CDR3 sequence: CASSQRLPTSQGETQYF. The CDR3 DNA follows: TGTGCCAGCAGCCAAAGATTGCCGACTAGCCAGGGGGAGACCCAGTACTTC.

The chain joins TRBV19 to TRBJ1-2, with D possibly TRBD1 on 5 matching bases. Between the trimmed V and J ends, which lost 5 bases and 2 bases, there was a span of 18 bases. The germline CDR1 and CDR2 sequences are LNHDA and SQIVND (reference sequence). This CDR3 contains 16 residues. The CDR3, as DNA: TGTGCCAGTAGTGTCATTCCGGGACGGACGAACTATGGCTACACCTTC. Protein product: CASSVIPGRTNYGYTF.

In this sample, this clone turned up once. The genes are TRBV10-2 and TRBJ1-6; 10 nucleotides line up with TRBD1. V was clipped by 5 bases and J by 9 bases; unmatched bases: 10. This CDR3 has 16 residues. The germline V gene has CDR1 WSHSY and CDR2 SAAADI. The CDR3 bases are TGCGCCAGCAGTAAACCGGGACAGGGGTTTGGTTCACCCCTCCACTTT. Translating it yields CASSKPGQGFGSPLHF.

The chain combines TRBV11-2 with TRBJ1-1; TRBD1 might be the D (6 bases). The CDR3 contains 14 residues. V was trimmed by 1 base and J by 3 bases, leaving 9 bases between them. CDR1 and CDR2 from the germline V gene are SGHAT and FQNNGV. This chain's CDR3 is CASSLGTEYTEAFF. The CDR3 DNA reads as TGTGCCAGCAGCTTAGGGACAGAGTACACTGAAGCTTTCTTT.

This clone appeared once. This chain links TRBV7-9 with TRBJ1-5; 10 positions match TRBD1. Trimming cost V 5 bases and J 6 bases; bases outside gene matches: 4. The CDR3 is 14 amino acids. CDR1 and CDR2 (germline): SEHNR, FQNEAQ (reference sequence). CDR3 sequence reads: CASSETGGPQPQHF. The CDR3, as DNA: TGTGCCAGCAGCGAGACAGGGGGCCCTCAGCCCCAGCATTTT. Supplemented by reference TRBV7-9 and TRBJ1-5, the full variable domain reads DTGVSQNPRHKITKRGQNVTFRCDPISEHNRLYWYRQTLGQGPEFLTYFQNEAQLEKSRLLSDRFSAERPKGSFSTLEIQRTEQGDSAMYLCASSETGGPQPQHFGDGTRLSIL.

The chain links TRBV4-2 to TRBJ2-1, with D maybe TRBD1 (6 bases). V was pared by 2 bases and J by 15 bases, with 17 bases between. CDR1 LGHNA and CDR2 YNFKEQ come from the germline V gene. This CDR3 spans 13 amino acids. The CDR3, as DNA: TGTGCCAGCAGCCAAAGAGCTGGGGGCAGTTGGTTCTTC. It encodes CASSQRAGGSWFF.

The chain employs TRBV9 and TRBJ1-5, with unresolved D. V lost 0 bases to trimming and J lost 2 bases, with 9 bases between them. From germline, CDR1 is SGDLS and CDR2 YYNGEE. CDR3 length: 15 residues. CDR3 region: CASSVGVSGNQPQHF. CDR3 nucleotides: TGTGCCAGCAGCGTAGGGGTGAGCGGCAATCAGCCCCAGCATTTT.

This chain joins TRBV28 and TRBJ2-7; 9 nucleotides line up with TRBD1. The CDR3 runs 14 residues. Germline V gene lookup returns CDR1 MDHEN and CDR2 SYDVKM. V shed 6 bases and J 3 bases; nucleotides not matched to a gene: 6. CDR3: CASRRGTGSYEQYF. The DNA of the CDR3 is TGTGCCAGCAGACGTGGGACAGGGAGCTACGAGCAGTACTTC.

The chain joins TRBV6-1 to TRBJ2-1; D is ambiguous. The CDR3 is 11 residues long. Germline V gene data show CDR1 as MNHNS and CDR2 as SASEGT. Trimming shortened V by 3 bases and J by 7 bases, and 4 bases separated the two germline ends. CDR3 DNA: TGTGCCAGCAGTGATCGGAATGAGCAGTTCTTC. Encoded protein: CASSDRNEQFF.

DNA for the CDR3: TGCGCCAGCAGCTTGCATGTCTGGGACGCTAACACTGAAGCTTTCTTT. Its translation is CASSLHVWDANTEAFF. The V and J genes are TRBV5-1 and TRBJ1-1, with D perhaps TRBD1 (5 bases). From germline, CDR1 is SGHRS and CDR2 YFSETQ. The CDR3 is 16 amino acids. Trimming took 1 base from V and 2 from J, leaving 15 bases between them.

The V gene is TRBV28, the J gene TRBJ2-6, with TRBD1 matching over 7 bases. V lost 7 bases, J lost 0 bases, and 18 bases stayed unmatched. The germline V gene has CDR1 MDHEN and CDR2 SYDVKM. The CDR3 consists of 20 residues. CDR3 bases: TGTGCCAGCAATCACCTACGCGACTGGGACAGCAACTCTGGGGCCAACGTCCTGACTTTC. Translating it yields CASNHLRDWDSNSGANVLTF.

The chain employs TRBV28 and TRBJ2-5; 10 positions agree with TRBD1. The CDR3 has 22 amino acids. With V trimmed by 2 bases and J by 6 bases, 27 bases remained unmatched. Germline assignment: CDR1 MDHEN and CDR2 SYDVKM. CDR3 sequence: CASSLPTRRWAGDRGYSKTQYF. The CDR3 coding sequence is TGTGCCAGCAGTTTACCGACCCGCCGATGGGCGGGGGACAGGGGATATTCGAAGACCCAGTACTTC.

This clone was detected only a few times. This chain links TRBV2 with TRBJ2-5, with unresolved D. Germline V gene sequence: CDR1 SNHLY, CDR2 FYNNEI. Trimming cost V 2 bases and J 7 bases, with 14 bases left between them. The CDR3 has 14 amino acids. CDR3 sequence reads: CASSEPLGPPTQYF. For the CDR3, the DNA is TGTGCCAGCAGTGAACCTCTCGGCCCTCCGACCCAGTACTTC.

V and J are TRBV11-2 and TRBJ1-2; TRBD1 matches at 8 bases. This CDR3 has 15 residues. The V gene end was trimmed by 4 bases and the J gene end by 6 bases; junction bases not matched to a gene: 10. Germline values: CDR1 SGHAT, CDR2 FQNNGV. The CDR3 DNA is TGTGCCAGCAGCTCGATCCGGGACAGGACTCATGGCTACACCTTC. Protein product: CASSSIRDRTHGYTF.